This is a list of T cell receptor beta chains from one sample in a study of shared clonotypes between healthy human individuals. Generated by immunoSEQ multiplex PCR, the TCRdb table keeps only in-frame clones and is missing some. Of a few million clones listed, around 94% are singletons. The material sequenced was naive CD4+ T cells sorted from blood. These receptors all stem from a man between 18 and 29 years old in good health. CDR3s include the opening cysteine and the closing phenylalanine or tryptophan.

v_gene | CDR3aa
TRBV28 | CASSEPPGQGTEAFF
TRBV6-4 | CASSVRDRVSWSGYTF
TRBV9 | CASSGSAGSSYNEQFF
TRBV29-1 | CSVVGRGTYEQYF
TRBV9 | CASSPFTEGEQFF
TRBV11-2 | CASSLDLPIQASDTQYF
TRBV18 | CASSPAGSNQPQHF
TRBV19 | CASKGYTGELFF
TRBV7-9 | CASSLDPGATNEKLFF
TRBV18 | CASSPPGRDEQYF
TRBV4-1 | CASSQPGGVYNEQFF
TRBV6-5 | CASGVSGQETQYF
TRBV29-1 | CSVEAPVTGVNTQYF
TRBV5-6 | CASSSEIRTDTQYF
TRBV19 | CASSVRTPGRLETQYF
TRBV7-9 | CASSFATSGGYEQFF
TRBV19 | CASSVGQGVENEQYF
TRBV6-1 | CASSEVAGAYEQYF
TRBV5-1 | CASSLQAGLETEAFF
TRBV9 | CASSQDRYDEQYF
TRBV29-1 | CSVIDVTGLSSYNEQFF
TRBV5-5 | CASSMTGEKLFF
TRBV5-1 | CASSLGGRSSGELFF
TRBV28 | CASTPTVTMIGYTF
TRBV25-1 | CASSEYITETQYF
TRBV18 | CASSDFGGTQYF
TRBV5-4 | CASSLEGSHEKLFF
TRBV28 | CASSPEGGTGTEAFF
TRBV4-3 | CASSQDLGGAVQETQYF
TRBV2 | CASSPTNEKLFF
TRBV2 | CASSVEHLLAKNIQYF
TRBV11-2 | CASSLDSLTEAFF
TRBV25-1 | CASSGQGGTEAFF
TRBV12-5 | CASAVDSPHNTEAFF
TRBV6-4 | CASSALQGETEAFF
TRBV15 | CATSRAGALGTEAFF
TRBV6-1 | CASSEAPLAASTDTQYF
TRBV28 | CASSSPSGVVYEQYF
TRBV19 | CASSARDRGFTDTQYF
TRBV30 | CAWGRKRALEQYF
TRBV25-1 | CASSDLATGYGVRQYF